Listed below are T cell receptor beta chains from one sample, sequenced in a study of T cell clones after liver transplantation. The table came from immunoSEQ multiplex PCR; TCRdb's copy has only in-frame clones and leaves some out. Altogether 99,000 or so clones are present, around 86% being singletons, with the ten largest covering around 0.97%. The sample consisted of CD4+ T cells from blood, taken before liver transplant. These receptors came from a human donor who received a liver transplant. The CDR3 runs from the conserved cysteine through the conserved F or W. Each record gives: D gene, J gene, clone size, V gene, CDR3 protein, CDR3 DNA. A D gene is named only where the DNA matches it firmly. A clone size is listed for some rows: how often the clone was seen (once, few, many), or a class if it is expanded.

TRBD1 | TRBJ1-2 | NA | TRBV11-2 | CASSLGGQGHITF | TGTGCCAGCAGCTTAGGGGGACAGGGGCACATAACCTTC
NA | TRBJ2-2 | NA | TRBV5-1 | CASSLEGDVAAGELFF | TGCGCCAGCAGCTTGGAGGGTGACGTAGCAGCCGGGGAGCTGTTTTTT
NA | TRBJ2-7 | NA | TRBV7-2 | CASTWKGGRLKSYEQYF | TGTGCCAGCACTTGGAAGGGGGGGCGGCTAAAATCCTACGAGCAGTACTTC
TRBD1 | TRBJ1-2 | NA | TRBV28 | CASSPGQARYGYTF | TGTGCCAGCAGTCCCGGACAGGCGAGGTATGGCTACACCTTC
TRBD1 | TRBJ2-7 | once | TRBV18 | CASSPAGGTGSSRSYEQYF | TGTGCCAGCTCACCCGCGGGCGGGACAGGGTCGTCTCGCTCCTACGAGCAGTACTTC
NA | TRBJ2-1 | once | TRBV2 | CASSLQGESSYNEQFF | TGTGCCAGCAGCCTGCAAGGGGAGAGCTCCTACAATGAGCAGTTCTTC
NA | TRBJ2-2 | NA | TRBV4-2 | CASSQPDHTGELFF | TGTGCCAGCAGCCAACCTGACCACACCGGGGAGCTGTTTTTT
NA | TRBJ2-2 | NA | TRBV19 | CASSIQTIPGELFF | TGTGCCAGTAGTATACAAACGATACCCGGGGAGCTGTTTTTT
NA | TRBJ2-7 | NA | TRBV7-9 | CASSLTDGYEQYF | TGTGCCAGCAGCTTAACGGACGGCTACGAGCAGTACTTC
TRBD1 | TRBJ1-3 | NA | TRBV5-6 | CASSLTGGIGAGNTIYF | TGTGCCAGCAGCTTGACAGGGGGCATCGGAGCTGGAAACACCATATATTTT
NA | TRBJ2-5 | NA | TRBV2 | CASSDRQSQETQYF | TGTGCCAGCAGCGATCGACAGTCCCAAGAGACCCAGTACTTC
TRBD1 | TRBJ1-3 | once | TRBV7-2 | CASSLGGTGSPGNTIYF | TGTGCCAGCAGCTTAGGCGGGACAGGCAGTCCTGGAAACACCATATATTTT
NA | TRBJ2-2 | NA | TRBV15 | CATSRDRGRGTGELFF | TGTGCCACCAGCAGAGATCGGGGGCGAGGCACCGGGGAGCTGTTTTTT
TRBD2 | TRBJ2-7 | NA | TRBV28 | CASGPGTSGSYEQYF | TGTGCCAGCGGTCCCGGGACTAGCGGGAGTTACGAGCAGTACTTC
TRBD1 | TRBJ1-2 | NA | TRBV6-6 | CASSPDRAYGYTF | TGTGCCAGCAGTCCGGACAGGGCCTATGGCTACACCTTC
NA | TRBJ1-2 | NA | TRBV5-6 | CASSLSQALASGYTF | TGTGCCAGCAGCTTATCTCAGGCCCTAGCATCCGGCTACACCTTC
NA | TRBJ2-1 | NA | TRBV19 | CASNPGGLVSNEQFF | TGTGCCAGTAACCCAGGGGGACTAGTAAGCAATGAGCAGTTCTTC
NA | TRBJ2-3 | NA | TRBV15 | CATSRDLGDTQYF | TGTGCCACCAGCAGAGATCTGGGAGATACGCAGTATTTT
TRBD2 | TRBJ2-7 | NA | TRBV9 | CASSVLMGLAGGSYEQYF | TGTGCCAGCAGCGTTCTCATGGGCCTAGCGGGAGGTTCCTACGAGCAGTACTTC
NA | TRBJ1-4 | once | TRBV25-1 | CASSDSFPANEKLFF | TGTGCCAGCAGTGATAGCTTCCCGGCTAATGAAAAACTGTTTTTT
NA | TRBJ2-3 | NA | TRBV12-5 | CASGFPPGENTQYF | TGTGCTAGTGGTTTCCCCCCAGGGGAGAATACGCAGTATTTT
NA | TRBJ1-3 | NA | TRBV5-1 | CASSLAGPSSGNTIYF | TGCGCCAGCAGCTTGGCCGGACCGAGCTCTGGAAACACCATATATTTT
NA | TRBJ2-2 | NA | TRBV7-9 | CASSPVATGELFF | TGTGCCAGCAGCCCCGTAGCAACCGGGGAGCTGTTTTTT
NA | TRBJ2-3 | NA | TRBV9 | CASSANRASVTDTQYF | TGTGCCAGCAGCGCAAATAGAGCTAGCGTAACAGATACGCAGTATTTT
NA | TRBJ1-2 | NA | TRBV11-2 | CASSYTGIKHYGYTF | TGTGCCAGCAGCTATACAGGGATAAAACACTATGGCTACACCTTC
TRBD1 | TRBJ2-5 | NA | TRBV7-8 | CASSLQGATQYF | TGTGCCAGCAGCTTACAGGGGGCAACCCAGTACTTC
NA | TRBJ2-7 | few | TRBV2 | CASSEDRGSYEQYF | TGTGCCAGCAGTGAAGACAGAGGGTCCTACGAGCAGTACTTC
TRBD1 | TRBJ1-5 | NA | TRBV18 | CASSPQQGVDQPQHF | TGTGCCAGCTCACCTCAACAGGGGGTCGATCAGCCCCAGCATTTT
NA | TRBJ1-3 | NA | TRBV6-5 | CASRPGFSSGNTIYF | TGTGCCAGCAGACCGGGGTTCAGCTCTGGAAACACCATATATTTT
NA | TRBJ2-5 | NA | TRBV19 | CASSIGAGPPYF | TGTGCCAGTAGTATAGGGGCGGGGCCTCCTTACTTC
NA | TRBJ1-2 | NA | TRBV5-4 | CASSSPIASRYGYTF | TGTGCCAGCAGCTCCCCGATCGCATCGAGATATGGCTACACCTTC
NA | TRBJ2-5 | NA | TRBV5-1 | CASSLVGPAGETQYF | TGCGCCAGCAGCTTGGTCGGCCCGGCAGGAGAGACCCAGTACTTC
NA | TRBJ2-5 | NA | TRBV11-2 | CASSSPQEQETQYF | TGTGCCAGCAGCTCCCCACAGGAACAAGAGACCCAGTACTTC
NA | TRBJ2-7 | NA | TRBV7-9 | CASSLVEGLYF | TGTGCCAGCAGCTTAGTGGAGGGCCTTTACTTC
TRBD2 | TRBJ2-1 | NA | TRBV6-5 | CASRDSGRANEQFF | TGTGCCAGCAGAGATAGCGGGAGAGCTAATGAGCAGTTCTTC
NA | TRBJ1-3 | NA | TRBV19 | CASSSSDSGNTIYF | TGTGCCAGTAGTTCCTCTGACTCTGGAAACACCATATATTTT
TRBD1 | TRBJ2-2 | NA | TRBV5-6 | CASSFPGQANTGELFF | TGTGCCAGCAGCTTCCCGGGACAGGCGAACACCGGGGAGCTGTTTTTT
TRBD1 | TRBJ1-2 | NA | TRBV25-1 | CASSEGHGTGVGGYTF | TGTGCCAGCAGTGAGGGACACGGGACAGGGGTTGGTGGCTACACCTTC
TRBD2 | TRBJ2-7 | NA | TRBV2 | CASGLVRNEQYF | TGTGCCAGCGGACTAGTTCGGAACGAGCAGTACTTC
NA | TRBJ2-7 | NA | TRBV27 | CASSPRGGFYEQYF | TGTGCCAGCAGCCCGAGGGGGGGCTTCTACGAGCAGTACTTC
TRBD1 | TRBJ1-2 | NA | TRBV6-6 | CASRERTGVDYGYTF | TGTGCCAGCAGGGAGAGGACAGGGGTCGACTATGGCTACACCTTC
NA | TRBJ1-4 | NA | TRBV4-3 | CASSQVTGLNEKLFF | TGCGCCAGCAGCCAAGTGACCGGCCTTAATGAAAAACTGTTTTTT
NA | TRBJ1-1 | NA | TRBV9 | CASSVGPTNTEAFF | TGTGCCAGCAGCGTAGGTCCGACGAACACTGAAGCTTTCTTT
NA | TRBJ2-3 | NA | TRBV19 | CASSIRLDSDTQYF | TGTGCCAGTAGTATCAGACTAGATTCAGATACGCAGTATTTT
NA | TRBJ2-3 | NA | TRBV18 | CASSPLTGTDTQYF | TGTGCCAGCTCACCACTGACAGGCACAGATACGCAGTATTTT
NA | TRBJ1-1 | NA | TRBV5-4 | CASSPPGGGNTEAFF | TGTGCCAGCAGCCCACCCGGCGGGGGGAACACTGAAGCTTTCTTT